The 8 T cell receptor beta chains listed next were all sequenced from one sample in a study of cytomegalovirus exposure and HLA in healthy donors. Use of 60 Vbeta and 13 Jbeta primers characterized the PCR. Measured with immunoSEQ multiplex PCR; TCRdb has only the in-frame clones, and not every one. Of about 160,000 clones in the sample, 82% were seen once. The source material was PBMCs. These receptors came from a girl aged 5-17 years in good health and CMV-seropositive.

The V call is TRBV14, the J call TRBJ2-7; 11 nucleotides line up with TRBD2. Per germline, CDR1 SGHDN and CDR2 FVKESK. With V trimmed by 3 bases and J by 3 bases, 4 bases remained unmatched. This CDR3 region has 15 residues. CDR3 loop: CASSHRLAGNYEQYF. The CDR3 region has the DNA TGTGCCAGCAGCCATAGACTAGCGGGGAACTACGAGCAGTACTTC.

This clone was recorded once. The chain couples TRBV27 to TRBJ2-7; 7 bases fit TRBD2. The CDR3 runs to 13 residues. Germline V gene lookup returns CDR1 MNHEY and CDR2 SMNVEV (reference sequence). V dropped 2 bases and J dropped 7; count of bases not matched to a gene: 5. The CDR3 is CASSLGTTLEQYF. In DNA, the CDR3 is TGTGCCAGCAGTTTAGGGACTACCCTGGAGCAGTACTTC.

The chain has TRBV6-1 and TRBJ1-1; 7 nucleotides line up with TRBD1. The CDR3 runs to 14 residues. V lost 7 bases to trimming and J lost 5 bases; unmatched junction nucleotides: 10. Germline assignment: CDR1 MNHNS and CDR2 SASEGT. The CDR3 loop reads CASIQDRVRTEAFF. The CDR3 nucleotides are TGTGCCAGCATTCAAGACAGGGTTCGGACTGAAGCTTTCTTT.

The rearrangement joins TRBV6-5 to TRBJ2-2, with D possibly being TRBD1 (6 bases). The germline gives CDR1 MNHEY, CDR2 SVGAGI. This CDR3 has 15 residues. Trimming shortened V by 5 bases and J by 3 bases, and 13 bases separated the two germline ends. The CDR3 sequence: CASSTTGSDTGELFF. In nucleotides, the CDR3 is TGTGCCAGCAGTACCACAGGGAGTGACACCGGGGAGCTGTTTTTT.

A few counts support this clone. The chain carries TRBV6-5 and TRBJ1-5; 9 bases are shared with TRBD1. The CDR3 has 14 residues. CDR1 and CDR2 (germline): MNHEY, SVGAGI. V was clipped by 4 bases and J by 7 bases; unmatched bases: 5. CDR3 DNA: TGTGCCAGCAGTTTAACAGGGGGCCCGCAGCCCCAGCATTTT. It encodes CASSLTGGPQPQHF.

V is TRBV10-3 and J is TRBJ1-1; 7 bases are shared with TRBD1. Germline values: CDR1 ENHRY, CDR2 SYGVKD. This CDR3 contains 14 residues. V lost 0 bases and J lost 5; bases outside the gene matches: 3. The CDR3, as DNA: TGTGCCATCAGTGAGTCGAAGGGGGCGACTGAAGCTTTCTTT. The encoded protein is CAISESKGATEAFF.

The genes are TRBV2 and TRBJ1-3; D is possibly TRBD1 (5 bases). V lost 11 bases, J lost 2 bases, and 16 bases lay in between. Germline loops: CDR1 SNHLY, CDR2 FYNNEI. The CDR3 consists of 14 residues. In DNA form, the CDR3 reads TGTGCCGGAAGACCCGGACAAACTGGAAACACCATATATTTT. The encoded protein is CAGRPGQTGNTIYF.

This clone has just a few counts. The chain recombines TRBV25-1 with TRBJ2-1; perhaps TRBD2 as D (6 bases). Trimming pared 4 bases from V and 4 bases from J, leaving 11 bases between. The CDR3 contains 14 residues. Germline CDR1 MGHDK, CDR2 SYGVNS. CDR3 residues: CASSVPGEYNEQFF. DNA for the CDR3: TGTGCCAGCAGTGTTCCGGGAGAGTACAATGAGCAGTTCTTC.